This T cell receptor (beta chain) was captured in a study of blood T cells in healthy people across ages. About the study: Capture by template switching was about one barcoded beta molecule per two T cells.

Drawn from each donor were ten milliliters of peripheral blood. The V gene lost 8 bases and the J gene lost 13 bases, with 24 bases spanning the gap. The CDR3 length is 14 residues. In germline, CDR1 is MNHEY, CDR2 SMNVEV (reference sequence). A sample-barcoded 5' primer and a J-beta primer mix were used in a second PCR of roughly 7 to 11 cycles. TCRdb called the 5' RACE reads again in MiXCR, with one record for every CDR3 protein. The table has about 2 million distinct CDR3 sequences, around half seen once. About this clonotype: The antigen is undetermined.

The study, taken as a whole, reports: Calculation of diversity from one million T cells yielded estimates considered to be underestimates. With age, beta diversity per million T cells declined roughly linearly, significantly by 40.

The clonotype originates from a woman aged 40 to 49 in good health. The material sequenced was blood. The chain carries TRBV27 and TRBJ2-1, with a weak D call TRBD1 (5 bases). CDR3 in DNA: TGTGCCAGCGGAGAACTCGGACAATCAGAGACCCAGTTCTTC. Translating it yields CASGELGQSETQFF.